Given below is one T cell receptor beta chain in context. TCRdb's copy holds only in-frame clones and misses some; the assay was immunoSEQ multiplex PCR. The sample contains 180,000 or so clones, about 93% of which appear only once. The V and J ends lost 0 bases and 5 bases respectively, with 14 bases between them. The CDR3 length is 15 residues. Germline V gene data show CDR1 as SGDLS and CDR2 as YYNGEE. This sample is part of a study of shared clonotypes between healthy human individuals. The receptor was derived from a woman aged 25-40 years in good health. The sequenced sample was naive CD4+ T cells sorted from blood. The subset denotes: CD45RA+ positively selected. The V call is TRBV9, the J call TRBJ2-5; D is tentatively TRBD1 or TRBD2 (5 bases each). The CDR3: CASSVGGVEGETQYF. In nucleotides, the CDR3 is TGTGCCAGCAGCGTAGGAGGGGTCGAGGGGGAGACCCAGTACTTC.